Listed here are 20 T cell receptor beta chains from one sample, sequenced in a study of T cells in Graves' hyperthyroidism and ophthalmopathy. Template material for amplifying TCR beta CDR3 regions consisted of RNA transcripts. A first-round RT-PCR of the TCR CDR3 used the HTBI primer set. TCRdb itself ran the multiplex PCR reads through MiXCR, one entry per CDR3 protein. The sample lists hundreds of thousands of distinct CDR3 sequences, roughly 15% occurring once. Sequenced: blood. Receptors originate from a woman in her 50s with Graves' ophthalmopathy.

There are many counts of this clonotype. The CDR3 DNA is TGTGCCAGCAGCTTCGCAGGGGTTAGCAATCAGCCCCAGCATTTT. Protein: CASSFAGVSNQPQHF. This rearrangement joins TRBV7-9 to TRBJ1-5; weak D call: TRBD1 (6 bases). The ends were cut back, 3 bases at V and 0 bases at J, with 9 bases in the middle. CDR1 and CDR2 from the germline V gene are SEHNR and FQNEAQ (reference sequence). The CDR3 has 15 residues.

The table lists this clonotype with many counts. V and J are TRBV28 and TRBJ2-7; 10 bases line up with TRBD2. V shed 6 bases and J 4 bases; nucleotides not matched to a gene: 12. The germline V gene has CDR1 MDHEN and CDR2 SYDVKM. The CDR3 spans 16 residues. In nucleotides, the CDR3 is TGTGCCAGCAGATTACCAACTAGCGGGAAAAAATACGAGCAGTACTTC. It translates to CASRLPTSGKKYEQYF.

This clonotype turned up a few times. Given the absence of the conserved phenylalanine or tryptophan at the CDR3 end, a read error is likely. The CDR3 DNA reads TGTGCCAGCAGTATTACAGGTCCCGGGGAGCTGTTTTCT. Residues: CASSITGPGELFS. The chain uses TRBV28 and TRBJ2-2, with D maybe TRBD1 (5 bases). Trimming removed 5 bases at V and 6 bases at J, with 10 bases between. This CDR3 has 13 amino acids. Germline CDR1 MDHEN, CDR2 SYDVKM.

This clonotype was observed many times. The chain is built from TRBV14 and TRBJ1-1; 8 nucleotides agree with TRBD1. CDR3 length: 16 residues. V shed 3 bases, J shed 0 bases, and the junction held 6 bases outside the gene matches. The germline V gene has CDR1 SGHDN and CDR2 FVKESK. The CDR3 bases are TGTGCCAGCAGCCAGCCGGGACAGGTCTTGAACACTGAAGCTTTCTTT. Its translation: CASSQPGQVLNTEAFF.

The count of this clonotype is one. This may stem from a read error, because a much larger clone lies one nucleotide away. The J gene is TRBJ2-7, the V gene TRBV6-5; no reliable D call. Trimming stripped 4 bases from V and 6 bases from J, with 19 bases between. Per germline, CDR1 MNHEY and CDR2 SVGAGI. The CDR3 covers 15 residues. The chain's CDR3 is CASSSRSGYALEQYF. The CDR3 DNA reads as TGTGCCAGCAGTTCCCGGTCGGGCTACGCCCTCGAGCAGTACTTC.

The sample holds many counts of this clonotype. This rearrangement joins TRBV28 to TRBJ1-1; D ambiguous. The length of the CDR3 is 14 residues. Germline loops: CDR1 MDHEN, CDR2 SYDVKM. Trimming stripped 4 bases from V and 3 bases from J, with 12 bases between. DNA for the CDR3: TGTGCCAGCAGTTATCCTCAGGTATACACTGAAGCTTTCTTT. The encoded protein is CASSYPQVYTEAFF.

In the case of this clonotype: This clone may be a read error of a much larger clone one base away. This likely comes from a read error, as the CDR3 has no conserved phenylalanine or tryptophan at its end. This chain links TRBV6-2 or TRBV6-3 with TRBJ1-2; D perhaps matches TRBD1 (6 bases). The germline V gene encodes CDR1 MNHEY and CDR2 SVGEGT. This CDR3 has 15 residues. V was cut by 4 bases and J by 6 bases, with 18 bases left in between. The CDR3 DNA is TGTGCCAGCAGTTTTCTGCCAGGGGCGCGTAATGGCTACACCTCC. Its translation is CASSFLPGARNGYTS.

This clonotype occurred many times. The CDR3 bases are TGCAGTGCTTTACCGGGACTGGGAGAGTTTATTACGCAGTATTTT. It is translated as CSALPGLGEFITQYF. The V gene is TRBV20-1, the J gene TRBJ2-3, with D possibly being TRBD2 (6 bases). Trimming stripped 5 bases from V and 8 bases from J, with 23 bases between. The CDR3 loop spans 15 amino acids. Germline V gives CDR1 DFQATT, CDR2 SNEGSKA (reference sequence).

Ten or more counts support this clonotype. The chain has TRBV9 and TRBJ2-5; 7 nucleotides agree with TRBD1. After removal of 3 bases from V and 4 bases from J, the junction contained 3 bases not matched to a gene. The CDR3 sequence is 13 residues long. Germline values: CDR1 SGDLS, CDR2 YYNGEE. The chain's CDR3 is CASSARQGETQYF. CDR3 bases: TGTGCCAGCAGCGCTCGACAGGGAGAGACCCAGTACTTC.

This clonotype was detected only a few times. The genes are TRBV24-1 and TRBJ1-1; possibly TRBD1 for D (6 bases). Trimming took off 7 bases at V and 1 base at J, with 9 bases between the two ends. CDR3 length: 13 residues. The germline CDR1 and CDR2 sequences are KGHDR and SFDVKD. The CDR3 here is CATRLTGNTEAFF. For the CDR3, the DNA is TGTGCCACCAGGTTGACAGGGAACACTGAAGCTTTCTTT.

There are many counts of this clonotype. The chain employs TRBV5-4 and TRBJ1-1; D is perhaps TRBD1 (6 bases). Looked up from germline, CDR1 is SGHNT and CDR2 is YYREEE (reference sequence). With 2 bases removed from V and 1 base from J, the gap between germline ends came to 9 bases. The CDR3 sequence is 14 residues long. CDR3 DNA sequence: TGTGCCAGCAGCTTCAGGGGACCGAACACTGAAGCTTTCTTT. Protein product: CASSFRGPNTEAFF.

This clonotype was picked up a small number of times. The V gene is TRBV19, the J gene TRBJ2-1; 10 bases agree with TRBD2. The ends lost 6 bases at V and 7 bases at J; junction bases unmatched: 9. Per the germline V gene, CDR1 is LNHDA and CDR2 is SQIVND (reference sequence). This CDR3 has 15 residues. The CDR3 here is CASRPPAGGLNEQFF. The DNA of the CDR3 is TGTGCCAGTAGGCCCCCAGCGGGAGGGTTGAATGAGCAGTTCTTC.

The CDR3 loop is CAISESLVRDRGHEQYF. The CDR3 DNA follows: TGTGCCATCAGTGAGTCTCTGGTGAGGGACAGGGGGCACGAGCAGTACTTC. This chain links TRBV10-3 with TRBJ2-7; 12 positions agree with TRBD1. V was pared by 0 bases and J by 5 bases, with 8 bases of the junction left unmatched. The CDR3 extends over 17 amino acids. Germline V gives CDR1 ENHRY, CDR2 SYGVKD.

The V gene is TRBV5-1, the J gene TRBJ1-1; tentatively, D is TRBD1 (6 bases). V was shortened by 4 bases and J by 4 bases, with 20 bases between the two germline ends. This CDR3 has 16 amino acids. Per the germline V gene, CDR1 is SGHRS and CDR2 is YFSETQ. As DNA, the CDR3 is TGCGCCAGCAGCCAGGACCGCGGGGGGGCCGGCACTGAAGCTTTCTTT. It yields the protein CASSQDRGGAGTEAFF.

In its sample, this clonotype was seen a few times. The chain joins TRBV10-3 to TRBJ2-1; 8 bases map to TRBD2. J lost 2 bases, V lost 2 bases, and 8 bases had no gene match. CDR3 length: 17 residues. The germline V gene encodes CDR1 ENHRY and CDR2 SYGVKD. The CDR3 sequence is CAISEKQREFPYNEQFF. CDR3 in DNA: TGTGCCATCAGTGAGAAACAGCGGGAGTTCCCCTACAATGAGCAGTTCTTC.

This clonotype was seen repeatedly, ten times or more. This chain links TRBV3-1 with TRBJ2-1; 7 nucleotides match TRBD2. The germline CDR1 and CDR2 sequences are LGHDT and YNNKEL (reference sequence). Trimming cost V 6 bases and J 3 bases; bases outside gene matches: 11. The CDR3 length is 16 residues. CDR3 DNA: TGTGCCAGCAGACACCGAAGGGAGGGCCTCTACAATGAGCAGTTCTTC. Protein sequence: CASRHRREGLYNEQFF.

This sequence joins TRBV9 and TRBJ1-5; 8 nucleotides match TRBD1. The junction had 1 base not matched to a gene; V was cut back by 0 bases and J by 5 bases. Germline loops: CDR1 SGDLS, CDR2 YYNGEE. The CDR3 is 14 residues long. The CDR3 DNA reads TGTGCCAGCAGCGTAGGGACAGGGCATCAGCCCCAGCATTTT. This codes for CASSVGTGHQPQHF.

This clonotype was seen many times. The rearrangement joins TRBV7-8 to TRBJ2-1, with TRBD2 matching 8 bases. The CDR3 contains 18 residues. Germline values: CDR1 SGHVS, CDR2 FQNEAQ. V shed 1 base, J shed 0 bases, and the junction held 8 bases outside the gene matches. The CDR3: CASSLDLTSAPSYNEQFF. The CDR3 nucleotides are TGTGCCAGCAGCTTAGATCTGACTAGCGCCCCCTCCTACAATGAGCAGTTCTTC.

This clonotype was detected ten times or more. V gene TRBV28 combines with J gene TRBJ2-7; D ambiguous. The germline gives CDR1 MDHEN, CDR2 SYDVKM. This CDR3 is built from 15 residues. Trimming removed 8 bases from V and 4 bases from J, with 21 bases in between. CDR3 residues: CASALRMDPPYEQYF. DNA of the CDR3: TGTGCCAGCGCTCTCAGGATGGACCCACCTTACGAGCAGTACTTC.

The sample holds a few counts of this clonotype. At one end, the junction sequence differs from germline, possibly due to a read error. The CDR3, as DNA: TGCAGTGCGAGAGGGGAAGCTGGGGCCAACGTCCTGACTTTC. Its protein product is CSARGEAGANVLTF. V and J are TRBV20-1 and TRBJ2-6, with D possibly called TRBD1 or TRBD2 (5 bases each). This CDR3 has 14 residues. Germline loops: CDR1 DFQATT, CDR2 SNEGSKA (reference sequence).